This TCR beta chain was retrieved from a study of OX40 agonist ivuxolimab in advanced cancers. Per germline, CDR1 WNHNN and CDR2 SYGVQD (reference sequence). Germline trimming cut 4 bases from V and 1 base from J; bases unmatched to any gene: 5. The length of the CDR3 is 17 residues. Here immunoSEQ multiplex PCR was the method, and the copy in TCRdb shows in-frame clones only, minus some. Of roughly 72,000 clones in the sample, approximately 92% were seen once. The V call is TRBV10-1, the J call TRBJ2-2; 11 bases are a match to TRBD2. The source is an adult with an advanced solid tumor such as melanoma, head and neck, liver or kidney cancer. Sequences were derived from CD4+ or CD8+ T cells sorted from blood, sampled in a trial of the OX40 agonist ivuxolimab. The CDR3: CASSGKTSGVNTGELFF. CDR3 bases: TGCGCCAGCAGTGGCAAGACTAGCGGGGTGAACACCGGGGAGCTGTTTTTT.